This TCR beta chain was profiled in a study of technical replicates of blood from a handful of donors. Only in-frame clones appear in the TCRdb table, and some are missing; sequencing was by immunoSEQ multiplex PCR. Of about 75,000 clones in the sample, 91% are singletons; the top ten hold 0.35% to 0.45%. The V and J ends lost 7 bases and 0 bases, in that order; junction bases with no gene match: 12. This CDR3 is 17 amino acids long. Germline assignment: CDR1 SGHNT and CDR2 YENEEA. V is TRBV11-3 and J is TRBJ2-1; 7 bases are shared with TRBD2. The TCR sequence derives from a human donor in good health. Some clones in this sample may be carry-over from other donors' samples. What was sequenced was T cells isolated from PBMCs. The CDR3 protein is CASTSLAEFSSYNEQFF. The CDR3 coding sequence is TGTGCCAGCACCAGCCTAGCGGAATTCAGCTCCTACAATGAGCAGTTCTTC.